This T cell receptor beta chain was found in a study of blood T cell repertoires in COVID-19. On the study more broadly: Acute-phase and convalescent COVID-19 samples originated in the United States, Italy and Spain.

A word on this clone: This sample also contains other DNA sequences that code for the same CDR3.

The repertoire was sequenced with immunoSEQ multiplex PCR; TCRdb's copy has only in-frame clones and lacks some. The sample has around 45,000 clones; 75% to 85% are singletons. Trimming removed 2 bases at V and 0 bases at J, with 5 bases between. Germline V gene data show CDR1 as KGHSH and CDR2 as LQKENI. There are 14 residues in the CDR3. The sequencing sample was made of peripheral blood. The chain uses TRBV18 and TRBJ1-5; D gene unclear. The source is a man older than 75 in a cohort sampled during active COVID-19. CDR3 in amino acids: CASSPAGSNQPQHF. CDR3 coding DNA: TGTGCCAGCTCACCAGCGGGTAGCAATCAGCCCCAGCATTTT. Together with reference TRBV18 and TRBJ1-5, the CDR3 gives the full variable domain: NAGVMQNPRHLVRRRGQEARLRCSPMKGHSHVYWYRQLPEEGLKFMVYLQKENIIDESGMPKERFSAEFPKEGPSILRIQQVVRGDSAAYFCASSPAGSNQPQHFGDGTRLSIL.